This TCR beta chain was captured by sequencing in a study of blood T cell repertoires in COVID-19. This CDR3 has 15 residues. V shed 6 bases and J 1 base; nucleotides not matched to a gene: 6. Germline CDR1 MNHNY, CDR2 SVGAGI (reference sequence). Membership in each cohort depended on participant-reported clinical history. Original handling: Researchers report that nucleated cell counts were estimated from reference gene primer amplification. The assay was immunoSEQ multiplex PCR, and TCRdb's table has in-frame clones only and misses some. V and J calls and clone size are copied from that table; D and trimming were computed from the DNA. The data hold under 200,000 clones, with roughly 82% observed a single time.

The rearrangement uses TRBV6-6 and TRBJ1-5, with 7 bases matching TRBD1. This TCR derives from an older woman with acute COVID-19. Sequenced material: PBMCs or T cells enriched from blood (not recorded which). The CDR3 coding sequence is TGTGCCAGCAGGAGGGGACAGAGAAGCAATCAGCCCCAGCATTTT. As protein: CASRRGQRSNQPQHF.